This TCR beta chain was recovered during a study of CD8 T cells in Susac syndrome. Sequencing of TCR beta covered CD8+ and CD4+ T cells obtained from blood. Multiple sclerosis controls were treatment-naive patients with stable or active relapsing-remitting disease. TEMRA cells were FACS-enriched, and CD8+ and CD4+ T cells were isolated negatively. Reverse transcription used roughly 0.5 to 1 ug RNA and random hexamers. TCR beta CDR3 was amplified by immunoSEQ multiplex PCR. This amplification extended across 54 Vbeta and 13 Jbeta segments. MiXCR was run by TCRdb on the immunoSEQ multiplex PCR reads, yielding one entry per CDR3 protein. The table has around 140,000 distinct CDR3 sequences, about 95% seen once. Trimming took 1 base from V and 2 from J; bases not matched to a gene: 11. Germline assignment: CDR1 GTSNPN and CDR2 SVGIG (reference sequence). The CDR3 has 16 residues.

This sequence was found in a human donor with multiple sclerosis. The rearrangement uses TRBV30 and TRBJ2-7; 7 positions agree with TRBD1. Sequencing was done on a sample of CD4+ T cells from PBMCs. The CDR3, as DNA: TGTGCCTGGAGTGGGATACAGACAGGGATACCCTACGAGCAGTACTTC. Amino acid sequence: CAWSGIQTGIPYEQYF. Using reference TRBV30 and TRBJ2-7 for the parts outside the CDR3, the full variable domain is SQTIHQWPATLVQPVGSPLSLECTVEGTSNPNLYWYRQAAGRGLQLLFYSVGIGQISSEVPQNLSASRPQDRQFILSSKKLLLSDSGFYLCAWSGIQTGIPYEQYFGPGTRLTVT.